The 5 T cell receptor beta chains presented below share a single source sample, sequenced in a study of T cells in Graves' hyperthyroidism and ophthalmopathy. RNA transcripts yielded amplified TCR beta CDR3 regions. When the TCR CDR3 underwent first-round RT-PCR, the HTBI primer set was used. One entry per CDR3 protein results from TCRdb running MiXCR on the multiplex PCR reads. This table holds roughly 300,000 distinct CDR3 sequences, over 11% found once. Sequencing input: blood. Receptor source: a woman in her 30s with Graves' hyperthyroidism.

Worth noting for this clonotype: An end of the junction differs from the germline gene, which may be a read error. This CDR3 is CASNVGSGETQYF. The CDR3 bases are TGTGCCAGCAACGTAGGAAGTGGGGAGACCCAGTACTTC. The chain couples TRBV9 to TRBJ2-5; D is undetermined. The germline V gene encodes CDR1 SGDLS and CDR2 YYNGEE. The CDR3 extends over 13 amino acids.

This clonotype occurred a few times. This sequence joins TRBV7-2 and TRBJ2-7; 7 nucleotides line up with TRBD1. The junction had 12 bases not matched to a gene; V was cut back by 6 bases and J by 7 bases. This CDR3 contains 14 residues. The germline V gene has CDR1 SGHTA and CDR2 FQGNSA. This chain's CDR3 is CASSLRVRGREQYF. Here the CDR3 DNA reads TGTGCCAGCAGTTTGAGGGTGAGGGGGCGGGAGCAGTACTTC.

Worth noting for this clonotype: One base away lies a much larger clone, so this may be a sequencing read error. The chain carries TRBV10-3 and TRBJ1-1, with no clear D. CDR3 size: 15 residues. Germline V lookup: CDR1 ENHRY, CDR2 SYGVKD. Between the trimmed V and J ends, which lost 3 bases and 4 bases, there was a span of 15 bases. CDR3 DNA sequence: TGTGCCATCAGTGACCCAGCCCAGATGAGCACTGAAGCTTTCTTT. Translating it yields CAISDPAQMSTEAFF.

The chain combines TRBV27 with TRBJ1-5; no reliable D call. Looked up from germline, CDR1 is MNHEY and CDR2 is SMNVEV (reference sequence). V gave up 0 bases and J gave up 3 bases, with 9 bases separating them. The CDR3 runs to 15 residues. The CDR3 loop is CASSLSPSNNQPQHF. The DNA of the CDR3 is TGTGCCAGCAGTTTATCCCCTTCAAACAATCAGCCCCAGCATTTT.

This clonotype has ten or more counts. The CDR3 DNA reads TGCAGTGCTAGAGGAGCGGGGTACCAAGAGACCCAGTACTTC. It is translated as CSARGAGYQETQYF. V usage is TRBV20-1 and J usage is TRBJ2-5; TRBD2 matches at 7 bases. The V gene end was trimmed by 1 base and the J gene end by 0 bases; junction bases not matched to a gene: 2. The germline V gene encodes CDR1 DFQATT and CDR2 SNEGSKA (reference sequence). The CDR3 totals 14 residues.